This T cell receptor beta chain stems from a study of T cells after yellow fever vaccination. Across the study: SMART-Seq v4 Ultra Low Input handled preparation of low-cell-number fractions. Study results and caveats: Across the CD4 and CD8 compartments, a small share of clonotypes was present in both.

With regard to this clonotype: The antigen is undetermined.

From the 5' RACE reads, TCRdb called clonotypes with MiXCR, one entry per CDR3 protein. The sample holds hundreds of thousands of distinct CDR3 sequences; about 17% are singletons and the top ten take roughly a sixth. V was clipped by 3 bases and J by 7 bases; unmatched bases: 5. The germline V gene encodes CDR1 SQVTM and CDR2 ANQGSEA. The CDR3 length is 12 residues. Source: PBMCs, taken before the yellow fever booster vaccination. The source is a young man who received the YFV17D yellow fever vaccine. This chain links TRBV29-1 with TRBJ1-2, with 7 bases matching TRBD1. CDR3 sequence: CSVETGPFGYTF. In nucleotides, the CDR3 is TGCAGCGTTGAGACAGGGCCCTTTGGCTACACCTTC.